One and the same sample provided the 31 T cell receptor beta chains below, sequenced in a study of shared clonotypes between healthy human individuals. The repertoire was sequenced with immunoSEQ multiplex PCR; TCRdb's copy has only in-frame clones and lacks some. Found here are approximately 320,000 clones, over 75% of them singletons; the top ten hold around 16%. The specimen sequenced was memory CD8+ T cells sorted from blood. Indicated subset: CD45RO+ cells pooled with CCR7-negative TemRA cells. Every receptor here comes from a young man in good health.

The rearrangement links TRBV2 to TRBJ2-7, with 10 bases fitting TRBD2. After removal of 5 bases from V and 3 bases from J, the junction contained 7 bases not matched to a gene. Germline CDR1 and CDR2: SNHLY and FYNNEI. The CDR3 is 15 amino acids. CDR3 coding DNA: TGTGCCAGCAGTACCGGGACTAGCGAGTTCTACGAGCAGTACTTC. As protein: CASSTGTSEFYEQYF.

The chain carries TRBV30 and TRBJ2-7; TRBD1 matches 10 bases. This CDR3 spans 14 amino acids. The V and J ends lost 1 base and 7 bases, in that order; junction bases with no gene match: 7. Looked up from germline, CDR1 is GTSNPN and CDR2 is SVGIG (reference sequence). For the CDR3, the DNA is TGTGCCTGGAGTGGAGGACAGGGGGGAAGGGAGCAGTACTTC. Its protein is CAWSGGQGGREQYF.

With regard to this clone: One end of the junction fails to match germline, which may point to a read error. This chain joins TRBV7-7 and TRBJ2-5; D is unresolved. Germline V gene lookup returns CDR1 SSHAT and CDR2 FNYEAQ (reference sequence). CDR3 length: 13 residues. The CDR3: CASSFSLSETQYF. The CDR3 DNA follows: TGTGCTAGCAGCTTCTCCCTTTCAGAGACCCAGTACTTC.

This clone was seen a single time. V and J are TRBV11-3 and TRBJ2-1; 7 bases are a match to TRBD2. The V gene end was trimmed by 0 bases and the J gene end by 3 bases; junction bases not matched to a gene: 5. This CDR3 contains 16 residues. The V gene's germline CDR1 is SGHNT and CDR2 YENEEA. DNA of the CDR3: TGTGCCAGCAGCTTAGAGGGAGGGAGCGTCTACAATGAGCAGTTCTTC. Translated, it gives CASSLEGGSVYNEQFF. Together with reference TRBV11-3 and TRBJ2-1, the CDR3 gives the full variable domain: EAGVVQSPRYKIIEKKQPVAFWCNPISGHNTLYWYLQNLGQGPELLIRYENEEAVDDSQLPKDRFSAERLKGVDSTLKIQPAELGDSAVYLCASSLEGGSVYNEQFFGPGTRLTVL.

The chain uses TRBV11-2 and TRBJ2-7, with 11 bases matching TRBD2. Germline assignment: CDR1 SGHAT and CDR2 FQNNGV. The CDR3 is 15 residues long. V lost 5 bases, J lost 3 bases, and 6 bases stayed unmatched. CDR3 nucleotide sequence: TGTGCCAGCAGCCTGGGACTAGCGGTAGGCTACGAGCAGTACTTC. This codes for CASSLGLAVGYEQYF.

The chain is built from TRBV5-6 and TRBJ2-7, with no clear D. Germline V gives CDR1 SGHDT, CDR2 YYEEEE. This CDR3 is built from 17 residues. V was clipped by 4 bases and J by 3 bases, with 23 bases between them. The CDR3 spells CASSRVRLGGYHYEQYF. The CDR3 region has the DNA TGTGCCAGCAGCCGGGTTCGATTGGGCGGCTACCACTACGAGCAGTACTTC.

The CDR3 loop reads CASSLEMVYQETQYF. The CDR3 coding sequence is TGTGCCAGCAGCTTAGAAATGGTTTACCAAGAGACCCAGTACTTC. The chain combines TRBV7-8 with TRBJ2-5; D unclear. The CDR3 contains 15 residues. The germline V gene has CDR1 SGHVS and CDR2 FQNEAQ. V was trimmed by 1 base and J by 0 bases, leaving 9 bases between them.

This clone was picked up one time. Just one base apart from a much larger clone, this may be a read error. V usage is TRBV7-9 and J usage is TRBJ2-7; maybe TRBD2 (5 bases). This CDR3 is 12 amino acids long. CDR1 and CDR2 (germline): SEHNR, FQNEAQ (reference sequence). V lost 5 bases to trimming and J lost 5 bases, with 10 bases between them. CDR3 nucleotide sequence: TGTGCCAGCAGCCCGGGGTTCGACGAGCAGTACTTC. Protein: CASSPGFDEQYF.

The chain combines TRBV6-6 with TRBJ1-1; no clear D. Trimming shortened V by 5 bases and J by 1 base, and 14 bases separated the two germline ends. Germline V gene data show CDR1 as MNHNY and CDR2 as SVGAGI (reference sequence). The CDR3 loop spans 15 amino acids. Written as DNA, the CDR3 is TGTGCCAGCAGTACACCCAGGCCATCGAACACTGAAGCTTTCTTT. Its protein is CASSTPRPSNTEAFF.

V is TRBV29-1 and J is TRBJ2-3; TRBD2 agrees at 8 bases. J gave up 1 base and V 5 bases, and 2 bases lay outside the gene matches. The CDR3 consists of 13 residues. CDR1 and CDR2 (germline): SQVTM, ANQGSEA. For the CDR3, the DNA is TGCAGCGTTACTAGCGGCCGCACAGATACGCAGTATTTT. Translated: CSVTSGRTDTQYF.

The chain has TRBV9 and TRBJ2-2; 8 nucleotides line up with TRBD2. This CDR3 comprises 18 residues. Per germline, CDR1 SGDLS and CDR2 YYNGEE. J gave up 6 bases and V 4 bases, and 17 bases lay outside the gene matches. The DNA for the CDR3 is TGTGCCAGCAGCTCCCCGGGAGGGAGGGCGTTGTGGCCCGGGGAGCTGTTTTTT. It translates to CASSSPGGRALWPGELFF.

The gene calls are TRBV7-8 and TRBJ2-1, with D unresolved. Germline CDR1 is SGHVS and CDR2 is FQNEAQ. V was pared by 5 bases and J by 2 bases, with 22 bases between. The CDR3 spans 18 residues. The CDR3 region has the DNA TGTGCCAGCAGCCTTTATCCTCAAACCCAGGTCCCCTACAATGAGCAGTTCTTC. Its translation: CASSLYPQTQVPYNEQFF.

The rearrangement joins TRBV4-3 to TRBJ2-5; a weak D match, TRBD1 (5 bases). This CDR3 has 14 amino acids. The germline gives CDR1 LGHNA, CDR2 YSLEER. Trimming took off 1 base at V and 2 bases at J, with 8 bases between the two ends. CDR3 in DNA: TGCGCCAGCAGCCAAGTAAGGACACAAGAGACCCAGTACTTC. Translating gives CASSQVRTQETQYF.

The J gene is TRBJ2-7, the V gene TRBV5-6; D is possibly TRBD2 (6 bases). Per germline, CDR1 SGHDT and CDR2 YYEEEE. The CDR3 consists of 18 residues. The ends were cut back, 2 bases at V and 4 bases at J, with 25 bases in the middle. The CDR3 DNA sequence: TGTGCCAGCAGCTTAGCGCAGGGTATATACGGGAGACCGTACGAGCAGTACTTC. Its translation is CASSLAQGIYGRPYEQYF.

Note on this clone: A much larger clone differs by one base, so this may be a read error. Other DNA sequences in the sample encode the same CDR3. The V gene is TRBV7-2, the J gene TRBJ2-2; D not certain. CDR1 is SGHTA and CDR2 is FQGNSA in the germline V gene. Trimming removed 2 bases at V and 5 bases at J, with 0 bases between. The CDR3 is 11 amino acids. This chain's CDR3 is CASSLTGELFF. DNA for the CDR3: TGTGCCAGCAGCTTAACCGGGGAGCTGTTTTTT.

This chain links TRBV27 with TRBJ1-4, with D perhaps TRBD1 (5 bases). The CDR3 totals 17 residues. CDR1 and CDR2 (germline): MNHEY, SMNVEV (reference sequence). V was trimmed by 4 bases and J by 3 bases, leaving 18 bases between them. CDR3: CASSSISVQAPNEKLFF. CDR3 coding DNA: TGTGCCAGCAGTTCTATATCTGTACAGGCCCCTAATGAAAAACTGTTTTTT.

V gene TRBV20-1 combines with J gene TRBJ2-5, with D perhaps matching TRBD2 (6 bases). Germline V gene lookup returns CDR1 DFQATT and CDR2 SNEGSKA (reference sequence). This CDR3 contains 11 residues. Trimming removed 5 bases at V and 5 bases at J, with 9 bases between. CDR3 DNA: TGCAGTGCTTGGGACTGGGAGACCCAGTACTTC. It specifies CSAWDWETQYF.

V is TRBV4-1 and J is TRBJ1-1, with a tentative D call TRBD1 (5 bases). The CDR3 is 14 amino acids. The germline V gene has CDR1 MGHRA and CDR2 YSYEKL. V was clipped by 4 bases and J by 6 bases, with 15 bases between them. The CDR3 coding sequence is TGCGCCAGCAGCCTGGGGCCCCGGTGGGCTGAAGCTTTCTTT. Translation: CASSLGPRWAEAFF.

V and J are TRBV4-3 and TRBJ2-7; D possibly corresponds to TRBD1 (6 bases). V was cut by 0 bases and J by 3 bases, with 9 bases left in between. The CDR3 extends over 14 amino acids. CDR1 LGHNA and CDR2 YSLEER come from the germline V gene. In DNA, the CDR3 is TGCGCCAGCAGCCAAGACAGGGGTAACTACGAGCAGTACTTC. Translating it yields CASSQDRGNYEQYF.

The chain links TRBV4-1 to TRBJ1-1, with D hard to call. V gave up 0 bases and J gave up 2 bases, with 10 bases separating them. Germline CDR1 is MGHRA and CDR2 is YSYEKL. The CDR3 extends over 15 amino acids. CDR3 DNA: TGCGCCAGCAGCCAAGAGCCTGGGGTAAACACTGAAGCTTTCTTT. It encodes CASSQEPGVNTEAFF.

V gene TRBV14 combines with J gene TRBJ1-1; D is ambiguous. CDR1 is SGHDN and CDR2 is FVKESK in the germline V gene. V shed 3 bases and J shed 3 bases, with 8 bases lying between them. CDR3 length: 13 amino acids. CDR3 region: CASSQAYYTEAFF. CDR3 DNA sequence: TGTGCCAGCAGCCAGGCTTACTACACTGAAGCTTTCTTT.

The chain employs TRBV28 and TRBJ2-7; D gene uncertain. Trimming removed 3 bases at V and 0 bases at J, with 9 bases between. The CDR3 loop spans 14 amino acids. Germline V gene sequence: CDR1 MDHEN, CDR2 SYDVKM. The CDR3 nucleotides read TGTGCCAGCAGTTTTCATGGTAGCTCCTACGAGCAGTACTTC. Protein sequence: CASSFHGSSYEQYF.

This clone occurred many times. The chain links TRBV2 to TRBJ2-7; TRBD2 matches 11 bases. J gave up 3 bases and V 1 base, and 8 bases lay outside the gene matches. The CDR3 has 17 amino acids. Per germline, CDR1 SNHLY and CDR2 FYNNEI. For the CDR3, the DNA is TGTGCCAGCAGTGAAGGTAGCGGGAGGGCCGAACTCTACGAGCAGTACTTC. Translated: CASSEGSGRAELYEQYF.

CDR3 in DNA: TGTGCCAGCCCGACAGAGAAGATTAATTCACCCCTCCACTTT. Its translation is CASPTEKINSPLHF. The chain uses TRBV6-5 and TRBJ1-6; D might be TRBD1 (5 bases). The CDR3 covers 14 residues. V shed 8 bases and J shed 6 bases, with 14 bases lying between them. The germline V gene has CDR1 MNHEY and CDR2 SVGAGI.

The chain couples TRBV4-1 to TRBJ1-4; TRBD1 agrees at 9 bases. With 4 bases clipped from V and 7 bases from J, the junction kept 7 bases outside the gene matches. There are 15 residues in the CDR3. Germline lookup yields CDR1 MGHRA and CDR2 YSYEKL. The CDR3 region has the DNA TGCGCCAGCAGCCCGATACAGGGGGCCGGTGAAAAACTGTTTTTT. Amino acid sequence: CASSPIQGAGEKLFF.

The rearrangement uses TRBV28 and TRBJ1-6; 7 bases line up with TRBD1. Trimming at V came to 2 bases and at J to 8 bases, leaving 6 bases not matched to a gene. The germline gives CDR1 MDHEN, CDR2 SYDVKM. The CDR3 covers 15 residues. The CDR3, as DNA: TGTGCCAGCAGTTTAATGGGCAGGGGGTATTCACCCCTCCACTTT. Translated: CASSLMGRGYSPLHF. The entire variable domain, with the rest obtained from reference TRBV28 and TRBJ1-6, is as follows: DVKVTQSSRYLVKRTGEKVFLECVQDMDHENMFWYRQDPGLGLRLIYFSYDVKMKEKGDIPEGYSVSREKKERFSLILESASTNQTSMYLCASSLMGRGYSPLHFGNGTRLTVT.

The CDR3 bases are TGTGCCAGCAGTGACCACGGGGGCGAGCAGTACTTC. Protein product: CASSDHGGEQYF. The rearrangement joins TRBV2 to TRBJ2-7, with a possible D match to TRBD2 (6 bases). The ends were cut back, 3 bases at V and 6 bases at J, with 9 bases in the middle. The CDR3 consists of 12 residues. Germline V CDR1 and CDR2: SNHLY, FYNNEI.

This chain uses TRBV4-1 with TRBJ2-5, with 11 bases lining up with TRBD1. Germline values: CDR1 MGHRA, CDR2 YSYEKL. The CDR3 has 15 amino acids. J was trimmed by 5 bases and V by 7 bases; bases with no gene match: 9. The CDR3 loop reads CASTSGTGGYETQYF. CDR3 nucleotides: TGCGCCAGCACCTCCGGGACAGGGGGATACGAGACCCAGTACTTC.

This rearrangement joins TRBV4-3 to TRBJ2-3; 7 bases align to TRBD1. Germline-derived CDR1 and CDR2 are LGHNA and YSLEER. The J segment lost 0 bases and the V segment lost 2 bases, leaving 2 bases of the junction unmatched. The CDR3 extends over 15 amino acids. The CDR3 protein is CASSQRTGSTDTQYF. As DNA, the CDR3 is TGCGCCAGCAGCCAACGGACAGGCAGCACAGATACGCAGTATTTT.

The chain links TRBV9 to TRBJ2-7; TRBD1 matches at 10 bases. Germline V gene sequence: CDR1 SGDLS, CDR2 YYNGEE. V trimming: 4 bases; J trimming: 2 bases; junction bases outside the gene matches: 3. This CDR3 is built from 14 residues. CDR3: CASSSGTGAYEQYF. Here the CDR3 DNA reads TGTGCCAGCAGCTCCGGGACAGGGGCCTACGAGCAGTACTTC.

The rearrangement uses TRBV18 and TRBJ1-2, with D unclear. The germline gives CDR1 KGHSH, CDR2 LQKENI. The V end lost 0 bases, the J end lost 0 bases, and 5 bases lay between the germline ends. This CDR3 has 14 residues. This chain's CDR3 is CASSPPGANYGYTF. CDR3 nucleotide sequence: TGTGCCAGCTCACCACCGGGAGCTAACTATGGCTACACCTTC.